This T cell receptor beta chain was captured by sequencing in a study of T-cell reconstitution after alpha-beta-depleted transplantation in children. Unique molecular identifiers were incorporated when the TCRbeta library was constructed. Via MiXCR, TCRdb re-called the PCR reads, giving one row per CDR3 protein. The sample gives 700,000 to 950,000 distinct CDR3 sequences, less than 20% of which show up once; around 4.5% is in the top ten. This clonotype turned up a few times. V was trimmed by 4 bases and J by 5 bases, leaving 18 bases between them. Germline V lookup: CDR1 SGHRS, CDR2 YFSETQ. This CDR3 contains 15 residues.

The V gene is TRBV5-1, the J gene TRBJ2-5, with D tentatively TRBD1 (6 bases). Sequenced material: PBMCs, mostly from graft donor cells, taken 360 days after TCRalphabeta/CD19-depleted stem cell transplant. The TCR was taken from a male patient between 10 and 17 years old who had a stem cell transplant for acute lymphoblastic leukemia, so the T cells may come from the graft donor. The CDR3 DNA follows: TGCGCCAGCAGCACCCTGCAGGGGAAGGGGGAGACCCAGTACTTC. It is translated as CASSTLQGKGETQYF.